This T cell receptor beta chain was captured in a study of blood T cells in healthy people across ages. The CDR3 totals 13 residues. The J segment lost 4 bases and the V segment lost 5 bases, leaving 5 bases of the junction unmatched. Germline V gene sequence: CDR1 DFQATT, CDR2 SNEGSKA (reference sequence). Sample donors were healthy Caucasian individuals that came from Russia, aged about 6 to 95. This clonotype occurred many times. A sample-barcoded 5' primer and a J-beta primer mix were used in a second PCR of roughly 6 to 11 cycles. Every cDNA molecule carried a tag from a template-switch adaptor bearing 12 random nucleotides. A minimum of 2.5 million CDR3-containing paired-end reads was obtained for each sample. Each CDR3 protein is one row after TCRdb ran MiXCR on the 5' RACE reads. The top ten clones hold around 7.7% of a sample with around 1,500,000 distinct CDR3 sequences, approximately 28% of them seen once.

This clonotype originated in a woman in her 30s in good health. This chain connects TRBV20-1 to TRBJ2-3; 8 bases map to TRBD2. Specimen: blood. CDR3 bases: TGCAGTGCTCCAGCGGGGGCCGCAGATACGCAGTATTTT. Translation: CSAPAGAADTQYF.